The following is a TCR beta chain sequence with its context. The antigen remains unidentified. Run at survey level, the immunoSEQ assay was version v3.0. The repertoire was sequenced with immunoSEQ multiplex PCR; TCRdb's copy has only in-frame clones and lacks some. This table has some 34,000 clones, about 85% appearing once. Trimming removed 7 bases from V and 0 bases from J, with 11 bases in between. The germline CDR1 and CDR2 sequences are SNHLY and FYNNEI. The CDR3 loop spans 14 amino acids. This specimen belongs to a study of long-term antiretroviral therapy in people with HIV. Study-level points and caveats: Pre-ART clonal expansion yielded clones that dominated the repertoire at all time points.

The genes are TRBV2 and TRBJ2-3, with a tentative D call TRBD2 (5 bases). This receptor was identified in a man younger than 35 with HIV. The sample was unsorted PBMCs, taken 1.9 years after starting antiretroviral therapy. The CDR3 region is CASTRTRSTDTQYF. The CDR3 bases are TGTGCCAGCACCAGGACTCGGAGCACAGATACGCAGTATTTT.